Presented here are 21 T cell receptor beta chains from one specimen sequenced in a study of blood T cells in healthy people across ages. Combining a sample-barcoded 5' primer with a J-beta primer mix, a second PCR ran for roughly 7 to 12 cycles. TCRdb itself ran the 5' RACE reads through MiXCR, one entry per CDR3 protein. There are approximately 600,000 distinct CDR3 sequences in the sample; roughly 53% occur only once, and roughly 34% lies in the top ten. Sequenced sample: blood. These receptors were taken from a man aged 55 to 70 in good health.

CDR3 sequence reads: CASKPAPGSSHTQYF. Written as DNA, the CDR3 is TGCGCCAGCAAACCGGCCCCTGGCTCTTCTCATACGCAGTATTTT. J is TRBJ2-3 and V is TRBV5-1; no clear D. The CDR3 is made up of 15 amino acids. Germline loops: CDR1 SGHRS, CDR2 YFSETQ. Trimming left V 6 bases short and J 7 bases short, with 21 bases between.

In its sample, this clonotype was seen many times. The chain carries TRBV19 and TRBJ2-5; D not resolved. The length of the CDR3 is 11 residues. Germline V gene lookup returns CDR1 LNHDA and CDR2 SQIVND (reference sequence). V lost 3 bases to trimming and J lost 5 bases, with 4 bases between them. CDR3 bases: TGTGCCAGTAGTATGGCGGAGACCCAGTACTTC. Amino acid sequence: CASSMAETQYF.

The chain employs TRBV2 and TRBJ2-2; D ambiguous. The V end lost 6 bases, the J end lost 6 bases, and 5 bases lay between the germline ends. From germline, CDR1 is SNHLY and CDR2 FYNNEI. The CDR3 totals 11 residues. Written as DNA, the CDR3 is TGTGCCAGCAGGGGATCCGGGGAGCTGTTTTTT. Translating gives CASRGSGELFF.

The chain is built from TRBV10-3 and TRBJ2-1; D gene unclear. V lost 6 bases and J 9 bases, leaving 21 bases between the germline ends. CDR1 is ENHRY and CDR2 is SYGVKD in the germline V gene. The CDR3 totals 15 residues. The CDR3: CAIRAENRGAIEQFF. CDR3 DNA: TGTGCCATCAGAGCCGAGAACCGAGGCGCGATTGAGCAGTTCTTC.

This clonotype was seen only a few times. The rearrangement links TRBV7-2 to TRBJ1-6; TRBD1 might be the D (5 bases). CDR1 is SGHTA and CDR2 is FQGNSA in the germline V gene. The CDR3 runs to 15 residues. V was cut by 1 base and J by 6 bases, with 10 bases left in between. CDR3 amino acids: CASSLGRDGNSPLHF. For the CDR3, the DNA is TGTGCCAGCAGCTTAGGGCGGGACGGTAATTCACCCCTCCACTTT.

The V call is TRBV6-5, the J call TRBJ1-1, with 7 bases fitting TRBD1. The trim removed 7 bases at V and 3 bases at J, leaving 5 bases unmatched. This CDR3 is built from 13 residues. The germline V gene has CDR1 MNHEY and CDR2 SVGAGI. Written as DNA, the CDR3 is TGTGCCAGCATTGAAACAGGGGACACTGAAGCTTTCTTT. Amino acids: CASIETGDTEAFF.

A single count supports this clonotype. CDR3 loop: CATCGGNTEAFF. DNA of the CDR3: TGTGCCACCTGTGGGGGGAACACTGAAGCTTTCTTT. The chain joins TRBV6-6 to TRBJ1-1; weak D call: TRBD1 (5 bases). This CDR3 contains 12 residues. Per the germline V gene, CDR1 is MNHNY and CDR2 is SVGAGI (reference sequence). Trimming left V 10 bases short and J 1 base short, with 10 bases between.

This clonotype showed up just a few times. The chain couples TRBV27 to TRBJ2-7; a possible D gene is TRBD2 (5 bases). Per the germline V gene, CDR1 is MNHEY and CDR2 is SMNVEV (reference sequence). This CDR3 spans 14 amino acids. V was cut by 4 bases and J by 3 bases, with 13 bases left in between. Here the CDR3 reads CASSSAPRDYEQYF. The CDR3 DNA reads as TGTGCCAGCAGTTCCGCGCCCCGGGACTACGAGCAGTACTTC.

This clonotype was detected many times. This chain uses TRBV20-1 with TRBJ2-5; 9 positions agree with TRBD2. The CDR3 runs to 14 residues. Germline V gene sequence: CDR1 DFQATT, CDR2 SNEGSKA (reference sequence). Trimming took 5 bases from V and 7 from J; bases not matched to a gene: 11. The CDR3 here is CSADKRGVQRTQYF. The CDR3 DNA sequence: TGCAGTGCTGATAAGCGGGGGGTACAGCGGACCCAGTACTTC.

The rearrangement links TRBV18 to TRBJ2-5, with a tentative D call TRBD1 (6 bases). The CDR3 consists of 14 residues. Germline V gene sequence: CDR1 KGHSH, CDR2 LQKENI. The V and J ends lost 4 bases and 2 bases respectively, with 11 bases between them. The DNA for the CDR3 is TGTGCCAGCTCACAACAGGGATGGCAAGAGACCCAGTACTTC. This gives the protein CASSQQGWQETQYF.

The chain recombines TRBV4-2 with TRBJ2-4, with D perhaps matching TRBD2 (5 bases). V lost 8 bases and J 0 bases, leaving 17 bases between the germline ends. The CDR3 loop spans 16 amino acids. CDR1 and CDR2 (germline): LGHNA, YNFKEQ. The CDR3 nucleotides are TGTGCCAGCGGATGGTCGCAGGACTCAGCCAAAAACATTCAGTACTTC. It yields the protein CASGWSQDSAKNIQYF.

J is TRBJ2-7 and V is TRBV6-5, with D perhaps TRBD1 (5 bases). Matching the DNA end better, TRBJ2-5 makes the J call doubtful. Germline V lookup: CDR1 MNHEY, CDR2 SVGAGI. The CDR3 has 13 residues. Here the CDR3 reads CASFHDSPRTQYF. As DNA, the CDR3 is TGTGCCAGTTTCCATGACAGCCCCCGGACCCAGTACTTC.

In nucleotides, the CDR3 is TGTGCCAGCAGTTACTCTAGCGGGGGGGCCACAGATACGCAGTATTTT. Translated, it gives CASSYSSGGATDTQYF. The V gene is TRBV6-5, the J gene TRBJ2-3; TRBD2 aligns across 11 bases. Losses at the gene ends were 0 bases for V and 2 bases for J; bases not matched to a gene: 1. CDR1 MNHEY and CDR2 SVGAGI come from the germline V gene. This CDR3 contains 16 residues.

The table lists this clonotype with a few counts. The rearrangement uses TRBV10-2 and TRBJ2-1; 10 bases align to TRBD2. Germline lookup yields CDR1 WSHSY and CDR2 SAAADI. With 6 bases clipped from V and 5 bases from J, the junction kept 4 bases outside the gene matches. This CDR3 contains 14 residues. The CDR3 region is CASRIAGGNNEQFF. CDR3 sequence (DNA): TGCGCCAGCAGGATAGCGGGGGGAAACAATGAGCAGTTCTTC.

The V call is TRBV12-3 or TRBV12-4, the J call TRBJ2-3; 7 positions agree with TRBD2. V shed 7 bases and J 2 bases; nucleotides not matched to a gene: 9. The CDR3 is made up of 15 amino acids. The CDR3 DNA is TGTGCCAGCACCTTTGGGGGAGGGGCCACAGATACGCAGTATTTT. Encoded protein: CASTFGGGATDTQYF.

J is TRBJ1-6 and V is TRBV6-5, with D possibly TRBD1 on 5 matching bases. Germline lookup yields CDR1 MNHEY and CDR2 SVGAGI. The CDR3 has 14 amino acids. The V and J ends lost 6 bases and 7 bases respectively, with 13 bases between them. CDR3: CASSTRGKNSPLHF. For the CDR3, the DNA is TGTGCCAGCAGCACGCGGGGGAAGAATTCACCCCTCCACTTT.

Remarks on this clonotype: An end of the junction differs from the germline gene, which may be a read error. The chain links TRBV12-3 or TRBV12-4 to TRBJ1-2, with a tentative D call TRBD1 (5 bases). This CDR3 has 15 amino acids. The CDR3 nucleotides read TGTGCCGGCAGTTCGGGACCGACAGTGAACTATGGCTACACCTTC. It specifies CAGSSGPTVNYGYTF.

The chain carries TRBV29-1 and TRBJ2-3; D ambiguous. The CDR3 is 14 residues long. Germline CDR1 SQVTM, CDR2 ANQGSEA. V shed 6 bases and J shed 2 bases, with 15 bases lying between them. DNA of the CDR3: TGCAGCGTCCACGTACGGGCCCTCACAGATACGCAGTATTTT. As protein: CSVHVRALTDTQYF.

The chain uses TRBV20-1 and TRBJ2-5; 9 bases map to TRBD1. V was clipped by 3 bases and J by 5 bases; unmatched bases: 4. CDR3 length: 13 residues. Germline loops: CDR1 DFQATT, CDR2 SNEGSKA (reference sequence). The CDR3: CSASTGGEETQYF. CDR3 DNA sequence: TGCAGTGCTAGCACAGGGGGCGAGGAGACCCAGTACTTC.

V usage is TRBV4-2 and J usage is TRBJ1-2, with D tentatively TRBD1 (6 bases). CDR1 is LGHNA and CDR2 is YNFKEQ in the germline V gene. Trimming cost V 2 bases and J 8 bases, with 15 bases left between them. CDR3 length: 14 residues. The CDR3 region has the DNA TGTGCCAGCAGCCAAAGGACAGCCCAGGGAGGCTACACCTTC. It codes for CASSQRTAQGGYTF.

The V call is TRBV20-1, the J call TRBJ1-1, with 8 bases fitting TRBD1. Germline lookup yields CDR1 DFQATT and CDR2 SNEGSKA (reference sequence). J lost 8 bases, V lost 6 bases, and 8 bases had no gene match. The CDR3 runs to 12 residues. CDR3 protein: CSAKRQGMEAFF. The CDR3 region has the DNA TGCAGTGCGAAACGACAGGGGATGGAAGCTTTCTTT.